A single count supports the clone carrying this TCR beta chain. Germline CDR1 and CDR2: DFQATT and SNEGSKA (reference sequence). Between the trimmed V and J ends, which lost 3 bases and 9 bases, there was a span of 12 bases. This CDR3 is built from 12 residues. The data originate from a study of CD8 T cells in Susac syndrome. Random-hexamer reverse transcription was applied to roughly 0.5 to 1 ug RNA. The authors amplified TCR beta CDR3 across 54 Vbeta and 13 Jbeta using immunoSEQ multiplex PCR. One entry per CDR3 protein, called by TCRdb with MiXCR from the immunoSEQ multiplex PCR reads. The profile shows under 150,000 distinct CDR3 sequences, more than 90% of them singletons.

The chain uses TRBV20-1 and TRBJ2-1; D gene unclear. The sample comprised CD4+ T cells from PBMCs. The clonotype originates from a human donor with Susac syndrome. Written as DNA, the CDR3 is TGCAGTGCTAGCACCAGCTACCCTGAGCAGTTCTTC. Translating it yields CSASTSYPEQFF.